This T cell receptor beta chain was observed in a study of early T cells in non-severe SARS-CoV-2 infection (dated by TCRdb to the early 2020s). Some background on the complete study: Because TCR sequencing was done on bulk RNA from unsorted whole blood, the alpha and beta chains could not be paired.

The full study reports these points: VDJdb matching was skewed toward anti-spike CD8 responses, so virus-specific expansions were likely underestimated and private and CD4 specificities were missed.

A case-control design nested within a healthcare worker cohort in London, UK, was used, with weekly nasopharyngeal swab PCR tests and blood sampling performed. Healthcare workers were recruited during the week of the UK lockdown, between 23 and 31 March 2020, and followed weekly for up to roughly 15 weeks. According to the germline V gene, CDR1 reads SNHLY and CDR2 reads FYNNEI. V is pared back by 5 bases and J by 4 bases, with 11 bases lying between the germline termini. CDR3 length: 13 amino acids, cysteine to phenylalanine. The retained sequence is limited to the CDR3, 39 bases, with the frame set at the first base. Receptors were amplified or captured by 5' RACE. Sequencing relied on a NextSeq 500. In the TCR library protocol, unique molecular identifiers were attached to individual cDNA molecules to correct for PCR bias and sequencing error. TCR alpha and beta chains were both sequenced, and the abundances of alpha and beta sequences in each sample were closely correlated with each other. As for the authors' bioinformatics: Decombinator V4 was used to annotate TCR sequences for V gene, J gene and CDR3. TCRs were defined as expanded if a significant change between any two time points was detected under a Poisson model with p below 0.0001. TCR abundances were normalised to the total number of TCRs sequenced per sample and expressed as counts per million. TRAV1-2 paired with TRAJ12, TRAJ20 or TRAJ33 defined MAIT TCRs, while TRAV10 paired with TRAJ18 defined iNKT TCRs. VDJdb, accessed 1 November 2021, was searched for CMV, EBV and SARS-CoV-2 annotated TCRs, with TCRs annotated for multiple antigens excluded. The public reads were reprocessed in TCRdb via fastp at Q25 and MiXCR, keeping in-frame beta chains. One record per CDR3 amino acid sequence lists the most common genes and DNA. The V and J calls were determined by TCRdb, not by the authors. The sample includes tens of thousands of distinct CDR3 sequences, with approximately 8% observed a single time. The ten largest clones capture approximately 4% of the sample.

Only a few counts were recorded for this clonotype. Its antigen specificity is not known. Base qualities were left out, and no much larger clone turns up one base away. This clonotype was obtained from an adult who was a healthcare worker with PCR-confirmed SARS-CoV-2 infection or an uninfected control (not recorded which). The chain is made from TRBV2 and TRBJ2-5; the D gene assignment is ambiguous. Sequenced material: whole blood. The CDR3 amino acid sequence is: CASSYLTPETQYF. The sequenced DNA: TGTGCCAGCAGTTACTTGACGCCAGAGACCCAGTACTTC.